These T cell receptor beta chains were read from a single sample in a study of early T cells in non-severe SARS-CoV-2 infection. TCRdb fed the 5' RACE reads into MiXCR, producing one record per CDR3 protein. The data show about 80,000 distinct CDR3 sequences, with about 5% seen just once and around 7.3% held by the top ten. The material was whole blood, obtained at baseline. The source is an adult who was a healthcare worker with PCR-confirmed SARS-CoV-2 infection or an uninfected control (not recorded which). The CDR3 runs from the conserved cysteine through the conserved F or W. A D gene is named only where the DNA matches it firmly. For some rows the clone size is stated as once, few or many, or as a class when expanded; others skip it.

d_call: .
clone_size: many
v_call: TRBV7-9
j_call: TRBJ2-7
cdr3_nt: TGTGCCAGCAGCTCTCGGTCCTCCTACGAGCAGTACTTC
cdr3_aa: CASSSRSSYEQYF

d_call: .
clone_size: few
v_call: TRBV7-2
j_call: TRBJ2-7
cdr3_nt: TGTGCCAGCAGCTTAGCTTCAGGGGTGCTCTACGAGCAGTACTTC
cdr3_aa: CASSLASGVLYEQYF

d_call: .
clone_size: few
v_call: TRBV30
j_call: TRBJ1-2
cdr3_nt: TGTGCCTGGAGTGCGGTGCTTAAACCTGGATATGGCTACACCTTC
cdr3_aa: CAWSAVLKPGYGYTF

d_call: TRBD1
clone_size: .
v_call: TRBV28
j_call: TRBJ2-7
cdr3_nt: TGTGCCAGCAGTTTATTAGGACAGGAGTCCTACGAGCAGTACTTC
cdr3_aa: CASSLLGQESYEQYF

d_call: .
clone_size: .
v_call: TRBV6-1
j_call: TRBJ1-2
cdr3_nt: TGTGCCAGCAGTGAAGCTGTGAGAGAAAAGAGCTATGGCTACACCTTC
cdr3_aa: CASSEAVREKSYGYTF

d_call: .
clone_size: few
v_call: TRBV27
j_call: TRBJ2-7
cdr3_nt: TGTGCCAGCAGTAAGGACTACTACGAGCAGTACTTC
cdr3_aa: CASSKDYYEQYF

d_call: .
clone_size: many
v_call: TRBV7-9
j_call: TRBJ1-5
cdr3_nt: TGTGCCAGCAGCGGGGAGGGGGGCAGGAGCAATCAGCCCCAGCATTTT
cdr3_aa: CASSGEGGRSNQPQHF

d_call: .
clone_size: .
v_call: TRBV20-1
j_call: TRBJ2-2
cdr3_nt: TGCAGTGCTAATCCTCCCGGGCGGGGCACCGGGGAGCTGTTTTTT
cdr3_aa: CSANPPGRGTGELFF

d_call: .
clone_size: many
v_call: TRBV10-2
j_call: TRBJ1-5
cdr3_nt: TGCGCCAGCAGTGACCCCCCTGGCAAGGGAAGCAATCAGCCCCAGCATTTT
cdr3_aa: CASSDPPGKGSNQPQHF

d_call: TRBD1
clone_size: many
v_call: TRBV6-5
j_call: TRBJ1-3
cdr3_nt: TGTGCCAGCAGTTTCGCTCCGGGACAGACTGGAAACACCATATATTTT
cdr3_aa: CASSFAPGQTGNTIYF

d_call: .
clone_size: many
v_call: TRBV12-3/TRBV12-4
j_call: TRBJ1-2
cdr3_nt: TGTGCCAGCAGTTTAGTGGGGTATGGCTACACCTTC
cdr3_aa: CASSLVGYGYTF

d_call: TRBD1
clone_size: many
v_call: TRBV27
j_call: TRBJ1-3
cdr3_nt: TGTGCCAGCAGTTTATCGACAGGGTCTGGAAACACCATATATTTT
cdr3_aa: CASSLSTGSGNTIYF

d_call: TRBD2
clone_size: many
v_call: TRBV6-2/TRBV6-3
j_call: TRBJ2-1
cdr3_nt: TGTGCCAGCAGCCCCAGCGGGAGCGTGTTCTTC
cdr3_aa: CASSPSGSVFF

d_call: .
clone_size: many
v_call: TRBV5-5
j_call: TRBJ1-2
cdr3_nt: TGTGCCAGCAGCTTGGAAGAGGATGTCTATGGCTACACCTTC
cdr3_aa: CASSLEEDVYGYTF

d_call: TRBD2
clone_size: .
v_call: TRBV5-4
j_call: TRBJ2-1
cdr3_nt: TGTGCCAGCAGCCCCTCTAGCGGGCTTCGTTACAATGAGCAGTTCTTC
cdr3_aa: CASSPSSGLRYNEQFF

d_call: TRBD2
clone_size: many
v_call: TRBV12-3/TRBV12-4
j_call: TRBJ2-7
cdr3_nt: TGTGCCAGCACAAGGGGACTAGCGGGAGGCTACGAGCAGTACTTC
cdr3_aa: CASTRGLAGGYEQYF

d_call: .
clone_size: many
v_call: TRBV6-6
j_call: TRBJ1-5
cdr3_nt: TGTGCCAGCAGTCTTGGCAGGGCGGATCAGCCCCAGCATTTT
cdr3_aa: CASSLGRADQPQHF

d_call: TRBD2
clone_size: few
v_call: TRBV20-1
j_call: TRBJ2-5
cdr3_nt: TGCAGTGCTAGAGGTGGCAGCGGGATTCTACAAGAGACCCAGTACTTC
cdr3_aa: CSARGGSGILQETQYF

d_call: .
clone_size: many
v_call: TRBV9
j_call: TRBJ1-6
cdr3_nt: TGTGCCAGCAGCGTAGATGGGTCCTATAATTCACCCCTCCACTTT
cdr3_aa: CASSVDGSYNSPLHF

d_call: .
clone_size: .
v_call: TRBV6-2/TRBV6-3
j_call: TRBJ2-2
cdr3_nt: TGTGCCAGCAGTTACCCCGGGGAGCTGTTTTTT
cdr3_aa: CASSYPGELFF

d_call: .
clone_size: .
v_call: TRBV6-5
j_call: TRBJ1-2
cdr3_nt: TGTGCCAGCAGTTCCCCCAACAGGGCGCCCGGCTACACCTTC
cdr3_aa: CASSSPNRAPGYTF

d_call: TRBD1
clone_size: few
v_call: TRBV12-5
j_call: TRBJ2-7
cdr3_nt: TGTGCTAGTGGTCCCAGGGACAGCCTCTACGAGCAGTACTTC
cdr3_aa: CASGPRDSLYEQYF

d_call: .
clone_size: few
v_call: TRBV4-2
j_call: TRBJ1-1
cdr3_nt: TGTGCCAGCAGCCAAGATGATGGGAGGGCTGAAGCTTTCTTT
cdr3_aa: CASSQDDGRAEAFF